A selection of T cell receptor beta chains follows, all from one sample in a study of type 1 regulatory T cells. TCRdb re-derived calls from the reads in MiXCR, one entry per CDR3 protein. The sample lists about 62,000 distinct CDR3 sequences; 62% were seen once. Their recognized antigens are unknown. The material sequenced was cultured non-Tr1 T cells, either the whole culture or a sorted T cell fraction (not recorded which). Receptor source: a human donor in good health. Each CDR3 is given with its conserved first and last residue. Clone size, where shown, is once, few, many, or a class for clones that have expanded.

cdr3_length	v_call	j_call	clone_size	cdr3_aa
14	TRBV24-1	TRBJ2-1	once	CATSDWSSNDEQFF
15	TRBV5-4	TRBJ1-1	-	CASSPETGETGEAFF
17	TRBV4-2	TRBJ2-3	few	CASSQVGLAGGIDTQYF
14	TRBV7-9	TRBJ2-6	once	CAYPPRTGANVLTF
16	TRBV6-6	TRBJ2-1	-	CASSPGRGLTYNEQFF
16	TRBV5-6	TRBJ2-2	-	CASSLSRDNWSGELFF
19	TRBV28	TRBJ1-2	medium-sized	CASSPGDRASNPPGFGYTF
13	TRBV6-5	TRBJ2-7	few	CASSRRTGYEQYF
13	TRBV6-6	TRBJ2-5	-	CASSYRTEETQYF
16	TRBV7-8	TRBJ2-3	-	CASSLSAGVPTDTQYF
14	TRBV3-1	TRBJ2-7	-	CASSHGEFRYEQYF
15	TRBV18	TRBJ2-1	few	CASSPLGRRYNEQFF
13	TRBV30	TRBJ1-6	-	CAWSVTGNSPLHF
14	TRBV20-1	TRBJ2-7	few	CSARDPQGVGEQYF
14	TRBV14	TRBJ2-1	-	CASSYTSGSGEQFF
14	TRBV20-1	TRBJ2-3	-	CSAALAGRADTQYF
14	TRBV5-1	TRBJ2-4	-	CASGQTSGGNIQYF
13	TRBV18	TRBJ1-2	-	CASSTRDNYGYTF
14	TRBV18	TRBJ1-4	-	CASSPRTREEKLFF
13	TRBV5-1	TRBJ2-3	few	CASSLIRADTQYF
13	TRBV14	TRBJ2-3	-	CASSDTPRGRQYF
14	TRBV3-1	TRBJ1-1	once	CTSSQTGYGTEAFF
16	TRBV7-9	TRBJ1-3	-	CASSLSSGTKGNTIYF
14	TRBV19	TRBJ1-1	-	CASSTHRENTEAFF
13	TRBV12-3/TRBV12-4	TRBJ2-7	-	CASSLTGSFEQYF
14	TRBV15	TRBJ1-5	-	CATSGGSSGQPQHF
14	TRBV5-1	TRBJ2-1	-	CASSFGQGGNEQFF
10	TRBV25-1	TRBJ2-3	once	CASSDDTQYF
16	TRBV3-1	TRBJ2-3	-	CASSQLAGGSTDTQYF
17	TRBV10-3	TRBJ2-1	-	CAISESAGAATYNEQFF
15	TRBV19	TRBJ1-2	-	CASSNRQGGTHGYTF
15	TRBV19	TRBJ1-3	once	CASSQRISSGNTIYF
15	TRBV12-3/TRBV12-4	TRBJ2-3	-	CASTGSGAYTDTQYF
17	TRBV4-3	TRBJ2-3	-	CASSQEVGQGAGDTQYF
15	TRBV16	TRBJ2-7	-	CASTRGGRFSYEQYF
15	TRBV6-2/TRBV6-3	TRBJ1-6	few	CASRPPGQTNSPLHF
9	TRBV14	TRBJ2-1	-	CASRALRFF
13	TRBV7-6	TRBJ1-1	-	CASSTDWNTEAFF
15	TRBV30	TRBJ1-6	-	CAWSVGGGRNSPLHF
13	TRBV24-1	TRBJ2-5	few	CATSEGHEETQYF
20	TRBV7-6	TRBJ2-1	-	CASSLSPPGTSGRDRYEQFF